This section outlines one T cell receptor (beta chain) sequence together with its context. This clone has a single count. The antigen it recognizes is unknown. One base away there is no much larger clone; base qualities are not given. These data come from a study of intratumoral heterogeneity in liver cancer. Study-level background: In the full cohort of roughly 14 patients, the median age was about 60 years and the majority of patients were male. The study combined RNA-seq, DNA sequencing, TCR-seq and SNP array data from multiple regions of hepatocellular carcinoma specimens to study intratumor heterogeneity. Of the 70 or so multiregional samples collected from around 14 HCC patients in the overall cohort, 51 were tumoral regions and approximately 20 were adjacent nontumoral regions.

Every patient had early-stage hepatocellular carcinoma and received no therapy prior to surgical resection. None of the sampled areas showed macroscopic evidence of necrosis or hemorrhage. Multiple regions from a couple of patients were subjected to TCR sequencing (ImmunoSeq). Frozen resection tissue samples were collected at a distance of at least 1 cm from each other. Samples with the label N were taken from nontumoral liver tissue next to the tumor. The DNeasy blood and tissue kit was used to extract genomic DNA from bulk tissue. Using the immunoSEQ assay, the TCR beta chain CDR3 regions were sequenced from genomic DNA. Rearranged VDJ segments were amplified with primers that anneal to V and J segments. In the paper's pipeline: Clonality and richness metrics were computed with the ImmunoSeq Analyzer software. Clones with differential abundance between regions were identified with Fisher's exact test combined with a beta-binomial method for additional stringency. TCRdb mirrors the immuneACCESS table, restricted to in-frame sequences. Some clones are absent from its copies; in checked studies, under half trace to an unresolved V gene, and the reason for the others is unknown. V, J and clone size are those of that table, while D and trimming were read from the DNA. The sample yields about 20,000 clones; around 78% were counted once. 17% of the sample belongs to the ten largest clones.

What the work shows at the level of the full study, not this receptor alone: The authors noted a relatively low number of patients and under-sampled tumor-infiltrating lymphocyte representation as limitations.

The source is a woman in her 70s with hepatocellular carcinoma. The starting material was tumor-adjacent normal tissue, obtained before any cancer treatment.

The CDR3 here reads CASSIPTTGTEAFF. The nucleotides are TGTGCCAGCAGCATACCGACGACAGGGACTGAAGCTTTCTTT. This chain is built from TRBV6-6 and TRBJ1-1; 7 bases in between match TRBD1. The CDR3, from cysteine to phenylalanine, totals 14 residues. The only DNA kept is the CDR3, 42 bases in frame from the first base. V has 6 bases trimmed and J has 5 bases trimmed; junction bases matching no gene number 9. The CDR1 and CDR2 encoded by the germline V gene (reference sequence) are MNHNY and SVGAGI.